Detailed here is one T cell receptor beta chain. Its antigen is still unknown. No base quality information exists; no much larger clone differs at one position. This entry belongs to a study of blood T cell repertoires in COVID-19 (dated by TCRdb to about 2020). As for the study more broadly: The collaborator samples originated in the United States, Italy and Spain and spanned the acute and convalescent phases of COVID-19. The prospective study material was composed of cDNA or gDNA derived from T cells, B-cell-depleted T cells, or PBMCs. Subjects who had been exposed to COVID-19, were actively infected with it, or had recovered from it provided the deeply sampled blood TCRbeta repertoires that made up the dataset. The repertoires were released in a freely available public database meant as a resource for research on the immune response to SARS-CoV-2. Samples came from the ongoing ImmuneRACE study (first 160 participants) plus 1,254 subjects from 6 global collaborators. Sample metadata almost always included a de-identified subject ID, COVID-19 status, age in years and sex. Where available, HLA class I and class II types were obtained from metadata supplied by the sample provider rather than from assay-based typing. Summary of the overall study and its limitations: The amount of clinical and demographic metadata varied by source and participant and was provided uncurated.

In Seattle, one collaborating source enrolled patients while the infection was active and tracked those patients longitudinally over the course of disease. Collaborating institutions collected whole blood in K2EDTA tubes following their own protocols. For TCRbeta analysis, collaborators shipped samples as frozen whole blood, isolated PBMCs, or DNA extracted from either of those sample types. Inclusive of the bounding cysteine and phenylalanine, the CDR3 is 15 residues long. The read is trimmed to its CDR3 DNA, 45 bases read in frame from base 1. V is pruned by 5 bases and J by 7 bases, leaving 12 bases of the junction without a gene match. The germline V gene sets CDR1 to SGHAT and CDR2 to FQNNGV. TCRbeta CDR3 regions were amplified from genomic DNA using the immunoSEQ Assay, a bias-controlled multiplex PCR. In the paper's pipeline: The number of nucleated cells in each sample was estimated by amplification of reference gene primers within the assay. To quantify the absolute abundance of each unique TCRbeta CDR3 rearrangement, sequence reads were collapsed and filtered. For each sample, productive Simpson clonality was calculated as the square root of Simpson's diversity index over productive rearrangements. The table comes from immuneACCESS by way of TCRdb, which keeps in-frame sequences with V and J called. Part of the clones is missing from these tables; in studies checked, under half for an unresolved V gene and the rest for unknown reasons. V, J and clone size are those of that table, while D and trimming were read from the DNA. This sample lists fewer than 500,000 clones; about 90% were detected once. The ten largest clonotypes hold 0.7% to 1% of the sample.

The chain links TRBV11-2 with TRBJ2-7; TRBD1 matches 9 bases in the middle. This clonotype was sampled from a young man with COVID-19, enrolled during active disease. Sequencing used peripheral blood. The bases read TGTGCCAGCAGCCTAATGGACAGGGGACTTGGGGAGCAGTACTTC. It translates to CASSLMDRGLGEQYF.